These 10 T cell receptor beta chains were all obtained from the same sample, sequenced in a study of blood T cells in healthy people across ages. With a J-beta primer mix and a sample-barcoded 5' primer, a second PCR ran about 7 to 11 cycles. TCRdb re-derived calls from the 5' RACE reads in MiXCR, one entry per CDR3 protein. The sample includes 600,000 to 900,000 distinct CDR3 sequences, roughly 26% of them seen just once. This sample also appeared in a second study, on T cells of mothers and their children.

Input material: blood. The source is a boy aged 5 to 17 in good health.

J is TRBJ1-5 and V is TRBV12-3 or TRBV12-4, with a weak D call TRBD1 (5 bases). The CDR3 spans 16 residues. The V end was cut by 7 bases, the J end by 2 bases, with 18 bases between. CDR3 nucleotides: TGTGCCAGCAAGTTTGAAACAGGAGTAGGCAATCAGCCCCAGCATTTT. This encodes CASKFETGVGNQPQHF.

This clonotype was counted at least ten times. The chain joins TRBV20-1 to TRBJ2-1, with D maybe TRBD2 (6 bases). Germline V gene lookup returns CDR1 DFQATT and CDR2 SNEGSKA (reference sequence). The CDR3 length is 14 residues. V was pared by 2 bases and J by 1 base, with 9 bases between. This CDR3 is CSARRAGSYNEQFF. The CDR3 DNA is TGCAGTGCTAGACGTGCGGGGTCCTACAATGAGCAGTTCTTC.

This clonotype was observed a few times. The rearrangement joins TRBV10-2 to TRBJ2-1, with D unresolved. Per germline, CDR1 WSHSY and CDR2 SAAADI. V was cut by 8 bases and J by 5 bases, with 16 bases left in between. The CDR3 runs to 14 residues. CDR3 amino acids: CASEVSSGNNEQFF. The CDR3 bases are TGCGCCAGCGAGGTTAGTTCCGGAAACAATGAGCAGTTCTTC.

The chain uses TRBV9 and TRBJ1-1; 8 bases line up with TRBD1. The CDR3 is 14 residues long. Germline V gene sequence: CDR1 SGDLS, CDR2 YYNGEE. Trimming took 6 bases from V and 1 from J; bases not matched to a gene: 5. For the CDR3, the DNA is TGTGCCAGCACGGCGGGACAGGAGAACACTGAAGCTTTCTTT. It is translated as CASTAGQENTEAFF.

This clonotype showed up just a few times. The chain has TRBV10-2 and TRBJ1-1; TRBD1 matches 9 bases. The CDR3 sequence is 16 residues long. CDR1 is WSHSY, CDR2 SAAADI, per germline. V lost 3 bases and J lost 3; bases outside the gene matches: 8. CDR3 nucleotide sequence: TGCGCCAGCAGTGATATCCGGGACAGGGTTGACACTGAAGCTTTCTTT. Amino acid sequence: CASSDIRDRVDTEAFF.

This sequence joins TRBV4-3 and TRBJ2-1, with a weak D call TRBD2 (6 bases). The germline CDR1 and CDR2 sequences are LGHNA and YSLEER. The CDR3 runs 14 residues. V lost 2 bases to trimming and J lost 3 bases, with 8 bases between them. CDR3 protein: CASSQRGFYNEQFF. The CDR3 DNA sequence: TGCGCCAGCAGCCAACGGGGGTTCTACAATGAGCAGTTCTTC.

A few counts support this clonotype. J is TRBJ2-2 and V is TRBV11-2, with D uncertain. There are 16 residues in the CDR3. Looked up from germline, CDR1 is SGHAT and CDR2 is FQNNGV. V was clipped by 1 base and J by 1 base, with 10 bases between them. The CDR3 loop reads CASSLGVKWNTGELFF. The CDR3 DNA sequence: TGTGCCAGCAGCTTAGGGGTCAAGTGGAACACCGGGGAGCTGTTTTTT. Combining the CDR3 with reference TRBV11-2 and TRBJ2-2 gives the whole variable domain EAGVAQSPRYKIIEKRQSVAFWCNPISGHATLYWYQQILGQGPKLLIQFQNNGVVDDSQLPKDRFSAERLKGVDSTLKIQPAKLEDSAVYLCASSLGVKWNTGELFFGEGSRLTVL.

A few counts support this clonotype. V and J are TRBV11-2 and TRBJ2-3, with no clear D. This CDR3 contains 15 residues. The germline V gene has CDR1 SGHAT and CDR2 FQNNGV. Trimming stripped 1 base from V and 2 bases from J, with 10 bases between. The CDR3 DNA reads TGTGCCAGCAGCTTAGTTCCAGCTCCCACAGATACGCAGTATTTT. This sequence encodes CASSLVPAPTDTQYF.

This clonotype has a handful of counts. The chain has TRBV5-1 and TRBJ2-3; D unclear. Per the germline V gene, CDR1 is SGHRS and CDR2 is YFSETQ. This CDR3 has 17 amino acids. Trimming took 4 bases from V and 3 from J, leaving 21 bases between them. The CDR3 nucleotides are TGCGCCAGCAGCCTCAAAACCTCCTTGGTTGGAACAGATACGCAGTATTTT. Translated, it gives CASSLKTSLVGTDTQYF.

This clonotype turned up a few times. CDR3 nucleotides: TGTGCCAGCAGTTACAGTGGCAGGGAAGAGACCCAGTACTTC. Protein: CASSYSGREETQYF. The chain employs TRBV6-2 or TRBV6-3 and TRBJ2-5, with a possible D match to TRBD1 (5 bases). Trimming stripped 2 bases from V and 3 bases from J, with 10 bases between. This CDR3 spans 14 amino acids. Per germline, CDR1 MNHEY and CDR2 SVGEGT.